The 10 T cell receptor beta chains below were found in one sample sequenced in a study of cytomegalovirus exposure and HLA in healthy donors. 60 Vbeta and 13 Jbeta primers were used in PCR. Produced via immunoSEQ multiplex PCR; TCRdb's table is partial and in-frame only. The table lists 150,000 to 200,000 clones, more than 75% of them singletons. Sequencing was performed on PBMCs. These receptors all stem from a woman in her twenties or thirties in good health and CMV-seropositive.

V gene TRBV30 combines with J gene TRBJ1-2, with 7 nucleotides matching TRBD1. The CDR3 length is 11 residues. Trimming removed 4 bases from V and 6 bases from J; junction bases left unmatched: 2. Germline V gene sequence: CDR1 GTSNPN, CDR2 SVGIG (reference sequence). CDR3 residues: CAWNRGDGYTF. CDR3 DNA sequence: TGTGCCTGGAACAGGGGAGATGGCTACACCTTC.

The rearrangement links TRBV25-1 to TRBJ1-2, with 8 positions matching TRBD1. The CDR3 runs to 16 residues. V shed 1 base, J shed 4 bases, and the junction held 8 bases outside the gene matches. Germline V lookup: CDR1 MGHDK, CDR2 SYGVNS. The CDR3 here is CASSELMQGAGYGYTF. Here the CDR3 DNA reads TGTGCCAGCAGTGAATTGATGCAGGGGGCTGGCTATGGCTACACCTTC.

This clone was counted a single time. The CDR3 spells CASSRGTGGDTEAFF. CDR3 DNA sequence: TGTGCCAGCAGCCGAGGGACAGGGGGGGACACTGAAGCTTTCTTT. J is TRBJ1-1 and V is TRBV7-9; 11 positions agree with TRBD1. This CDR3 region has 15 residues. V shed 5 bases, J shed 3 bases, and the junction held 5 bases outside the gene matches. Germline assignment: CDR1 SEHNR and CDR2 FQNEAQ (reference sequence).

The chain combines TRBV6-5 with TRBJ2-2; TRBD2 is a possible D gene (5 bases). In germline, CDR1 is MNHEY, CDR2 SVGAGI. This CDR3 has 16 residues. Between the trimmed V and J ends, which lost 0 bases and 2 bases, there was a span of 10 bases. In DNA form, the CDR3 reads TGTGCCAGCAGTTACTCGATGGGAGATAACACCGGGGAGCTGTTTTTT. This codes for CASSYSMGDNTGELFF.

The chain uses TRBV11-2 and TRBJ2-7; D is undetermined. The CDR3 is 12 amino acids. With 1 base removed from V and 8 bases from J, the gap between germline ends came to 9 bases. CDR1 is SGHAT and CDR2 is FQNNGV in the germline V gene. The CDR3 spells CASSLAEQQQYF. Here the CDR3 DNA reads TGTGCCAGCAGCTTAGCCGAACAGCAGCAGTACTTC.

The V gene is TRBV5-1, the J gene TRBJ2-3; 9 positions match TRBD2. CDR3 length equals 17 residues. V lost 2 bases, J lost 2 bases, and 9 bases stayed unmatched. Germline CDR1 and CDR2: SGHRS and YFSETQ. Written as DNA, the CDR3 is TGCGCCAGCAGCTTAGGGGTGACTAGCGGAAACACAGATACGCAGTATTTT. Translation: CASSLGVTSGNTDTQYF.

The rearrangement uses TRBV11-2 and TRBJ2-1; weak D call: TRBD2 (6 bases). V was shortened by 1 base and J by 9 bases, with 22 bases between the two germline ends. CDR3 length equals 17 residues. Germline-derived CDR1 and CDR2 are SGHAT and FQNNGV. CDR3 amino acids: CASSLVMSRGTGLEQFF. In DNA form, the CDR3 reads TGTGCCAGCAGCTTAGTGATGTCTCGGGGGACCGGACTTGAGCAGTTCTTC.

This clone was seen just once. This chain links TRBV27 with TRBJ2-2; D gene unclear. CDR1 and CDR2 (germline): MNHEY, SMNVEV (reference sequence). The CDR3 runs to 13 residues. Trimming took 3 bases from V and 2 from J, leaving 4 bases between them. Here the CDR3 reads CASSLLNTGELFF. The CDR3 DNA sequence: TGTGCCAGCAGTTTGTTAAACACCGGGGAGCTGTTTTTT.

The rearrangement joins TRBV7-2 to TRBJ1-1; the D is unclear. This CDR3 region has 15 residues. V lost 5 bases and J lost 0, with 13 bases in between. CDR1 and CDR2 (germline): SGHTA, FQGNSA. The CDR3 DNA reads TGTGCCAGCAGCCCTGAGGGAGGGATGAACACTGAAGCTTTCTTT. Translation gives CASSPEGGMNTEAFF. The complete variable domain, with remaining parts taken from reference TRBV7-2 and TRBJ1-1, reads GAGVSQSPSNKVTEKGKDVELRCDPISGHTALYWYRQSLGQGLEFLIYFQGNSAPDKSGLPSDRFSAERTGGSVSTLTIQRTQQEDSAVYLCASSPEGGMNTEAFFGQGTRLTVV.

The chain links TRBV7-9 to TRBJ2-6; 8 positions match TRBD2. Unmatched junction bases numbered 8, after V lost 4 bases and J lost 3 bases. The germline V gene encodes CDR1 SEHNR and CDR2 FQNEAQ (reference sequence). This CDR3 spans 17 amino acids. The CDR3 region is CASSSSPGGGGANVLTF. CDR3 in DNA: TGTGCCAGCAGCTCATCCCCCGGGGGGGGTGGGGCCAACGTCCTGACTTTC.